The rows below give T cell receptor beta chains drawn from one sample of a study of CD8+CD57+ T cells in acquired aplastic anemia. MiXCR, run by TCRdb on the reads, gives a single entry per CDR3 protein. The sample has about 160,000 distinct CDR3 sequences; roughly 47% are singletons. Sequenced input: sorted CD4+, CD8+, or CD8+CD57+ T cells (not recorded which) from PBMCs. The receptors were gathered from a human donor in good health. Each CDR3 is given with its conserved first and last residue. The order of the fields is V gene, D gene, clone size, J gene, CDR3 length, CDR3 protein, CDR3 DNA. D genes are given only for firm matches. Rows give clone size only sometimes, using once, few, many, or a class for an expanded clone.

TRBV7-2	TRBD2	many	TRBJ2-1	15	CASSIQRGPNNEQFF	TGTGCCAGCAGCATCCAGCGGGGGCCCAACAATGAGCAGTTCTTC
TRBV19	NA	NA	TRBJ1-2	14	CASSVSSGFRGYTF	TGTGCCAGTAGCGTGAGCTCAGGGTTTCGTGGCTACACCTTC
TRBV20-1	TRBD1	NA	TRBJ1-2	15	CSASRTGVVPYGYTF	TGCAGTGCTAGTCGCACAGGGGTAGTTCCCTATGGCTACACCTTC
TRBV4-1	TRBD2	many	TRBJ2-7	16	CASSQDRGGSPYEQYF	TGCGCCAGCAGCCAAGATCGGGGCGGGAGCCCCTACGAGCAGTACTTC
TRBV5-1	NA	many	TRBJ2-3	15	CASSSGDRSTDTQYF	TGCGCCAGCAGCTCGGGGGATCGAAGCACAGATACGCAGTATTTT
TRBV20-1	NA	NA	TRBJ2-7	12	CSAEIISYEQYF	TGCAGTGCGGAGATAATCTCCTACGAGCAGTACTTC
TRBV6-1	NA	few	TRBJ1-5	16	CASSEARGAAHQPQHF	TGTGCCAGCAGTGAAGCGAGGGGGGCAGCTCATCAGCCCCAGCATTTT
TRBV4-3	NA	NA	TRBJ1-1	14	CASSQATVNTEAFF	TGCGCCAGCAGCCAAGCGACAGTGAACACTGAAGCTTTCTTT
TRBV9	TRBD2	NA	TRBJ2-7	15	CASSVDSGGPREQYF	TGTGCCAGCAGCGTAGATAGCGGGGGCCCACGGGAGCAGTACTTC
TRBV7-2	NA	few	TRBJ1-2	12	CASTRTRVGYTF	TGTGCCAGCACTCGGACTCGAGTTGGCTACACCTTC
TRBV20-1	NA	NA	TRBJ1-6	14	CSAREPRGGSPLHF	TGCAGTGCTAGAGAACCCAGGGGAGGGTCACCCCTCCACTTT
TRBV15	NA	NA	TRBJ1-2	15	CATSRPMDGYYGYTF	TGTGCCACCAGCAGACCCATGGACGGCTACTATGGCTACACCTTC
TRBV2	NA	many	TRBJ1-2	14	CASRRVFLNYGYTF	TGTGCCAGCAGACGGGTCTTTCTTAACTATGGCTACACCTTC
TRBV28	TRBD1	many	TRBJ2-5	14	CASSQGDRVETQYF	TGTGCCAGCTCACAAGGGGACAGGGTAGAGACCCAGTACTTC
TRBV7-9	TRBD1	once	TRBJ2-7	15	CASSLRGQGFYEQYF	TGTGCCAGCAGCCTCCGGGGACAGGGGTTTTACGAGCAGTACTTC
TRBV5-1	TRBD2	NA	TRBJ2-3	21	CASSLSPGLAGQGRDTDTQYF	TGCGCCAGCAGCTTGTCCCCGGGACTAGCGGGCCAGGGCCGAGACACAGATACGCAGTATTTT
TRBV19	TRBD1	NA	TRBJ2-1	15	CASSTGTGLNNEQFF	TGTGCCAGCTCAACCGGGACAGGATTAAACAATGAGCAGTTCTTC
TRBV6-4	NA	NA	TRBJ2-5	14	CASSDLRGQETQYF	TGTGCCAGCAGTGACCTGAGGGGGCAAGAGACCCAGTACTTC
TRBV6-1	NA	many	TRBJ1-5	12	CASYPGGGPQHF	TGTGCCAGCTACCCTGGGGGAGGGCCCCAGCATTTT
TRBV12-3/TRBV12-4	TRBD2	NA	TRBJ2-7	14	CASSLGGDLYEQYF	TGTGCCAGCAGCCTGGGGGGGGACCTCTACGAGCAGTACTTC